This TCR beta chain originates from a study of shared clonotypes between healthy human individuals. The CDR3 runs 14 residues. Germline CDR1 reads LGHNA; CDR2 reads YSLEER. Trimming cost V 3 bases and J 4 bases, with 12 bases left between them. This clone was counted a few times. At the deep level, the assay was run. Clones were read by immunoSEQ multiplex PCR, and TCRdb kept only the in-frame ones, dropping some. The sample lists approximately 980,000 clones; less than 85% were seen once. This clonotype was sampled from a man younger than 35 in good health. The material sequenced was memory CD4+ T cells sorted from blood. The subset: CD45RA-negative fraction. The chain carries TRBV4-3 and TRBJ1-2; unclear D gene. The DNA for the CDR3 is TGCGCCAGCAGCCACGATCTCGGTCCCTATGGCTACACCTTC. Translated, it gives CASSHDLGPYGYTF.